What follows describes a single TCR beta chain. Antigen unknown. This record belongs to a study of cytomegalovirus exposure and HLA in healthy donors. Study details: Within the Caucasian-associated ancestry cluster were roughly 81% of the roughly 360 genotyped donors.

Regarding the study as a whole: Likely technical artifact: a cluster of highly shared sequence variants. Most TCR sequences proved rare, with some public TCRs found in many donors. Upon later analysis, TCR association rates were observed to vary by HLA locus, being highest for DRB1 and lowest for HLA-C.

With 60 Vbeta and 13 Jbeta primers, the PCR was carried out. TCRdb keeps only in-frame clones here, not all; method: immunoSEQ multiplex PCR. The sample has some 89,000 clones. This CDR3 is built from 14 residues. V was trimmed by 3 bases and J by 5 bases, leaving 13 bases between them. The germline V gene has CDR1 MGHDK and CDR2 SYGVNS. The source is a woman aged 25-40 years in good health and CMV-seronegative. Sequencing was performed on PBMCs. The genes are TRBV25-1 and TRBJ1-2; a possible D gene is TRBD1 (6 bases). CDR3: CASSDPGRGYGYTF. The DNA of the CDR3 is TGTGCCAGCAGTGATCCAGGGAGGGGGTATGGCTACACCTTC.